This T cell receptor beta chain was recorded in a study of blood T cell repertoires in COVID-19. Losses at the gene ends were 3 bases for V and 6 bases for J; bases not matched to a gene: 5. The CDR3 totals 13 residues. Germline CDR1 SGHNT, CDR2 YYREEE (reference sequence). Assay: immunoSEQ multiplex PCR; the TCRdb copy retains only in-frame clones and omits some. The data hold 330,000 or so clones, with 80% to 90% observed a single time. Two negative PCRs, clearance, or symptom resolution were required of recovered Cohort 3 donors. The receptor comes from a man aged 25-45 years who had recovered from COVID-19. The chain has TRBV5-4 and TRBJ2-7, with 8 bases lining up with TRBD2. Source material: PBMCs or T cells enriched from blood (not recorded which). Here the CDR3 DNA reads TGTGCCAGCAGCTGGGACCGGGGGGGCGAGCAGTACTTC. It is translated as CASSWDRGGEQYF.